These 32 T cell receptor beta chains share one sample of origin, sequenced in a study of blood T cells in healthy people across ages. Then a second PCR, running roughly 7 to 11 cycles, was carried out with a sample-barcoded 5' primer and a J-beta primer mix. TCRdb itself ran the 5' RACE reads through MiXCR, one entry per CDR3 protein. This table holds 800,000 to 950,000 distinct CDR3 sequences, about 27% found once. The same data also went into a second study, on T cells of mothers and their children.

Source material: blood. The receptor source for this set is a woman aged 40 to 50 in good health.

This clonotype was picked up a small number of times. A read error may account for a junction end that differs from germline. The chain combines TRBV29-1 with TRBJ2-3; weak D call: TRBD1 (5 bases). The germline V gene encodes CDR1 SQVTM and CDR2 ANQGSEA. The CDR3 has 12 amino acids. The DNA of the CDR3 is TGCAGCGCCGACAGAAGCACAGATTCGCAGTATTTT. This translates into CSADRSTDSQYF.

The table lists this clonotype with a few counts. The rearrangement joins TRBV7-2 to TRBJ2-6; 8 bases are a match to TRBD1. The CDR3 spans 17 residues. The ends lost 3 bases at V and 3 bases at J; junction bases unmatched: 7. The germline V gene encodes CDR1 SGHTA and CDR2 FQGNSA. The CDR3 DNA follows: TGTGCCAGCAGCTTTAGGGCAGGGGGCTTTGGGGCCAACGTCCTGACTTTC. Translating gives CASSFRAGGFGANVLTF.

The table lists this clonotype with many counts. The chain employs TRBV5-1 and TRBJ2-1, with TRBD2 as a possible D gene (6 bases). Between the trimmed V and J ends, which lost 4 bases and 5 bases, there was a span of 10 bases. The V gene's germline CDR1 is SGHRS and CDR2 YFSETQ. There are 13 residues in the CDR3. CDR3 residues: CASSPEGHNEQFF. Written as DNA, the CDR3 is TGCGCCAGCAGCCCGGAGGGCCACAATGAGCAGTTCTTC.

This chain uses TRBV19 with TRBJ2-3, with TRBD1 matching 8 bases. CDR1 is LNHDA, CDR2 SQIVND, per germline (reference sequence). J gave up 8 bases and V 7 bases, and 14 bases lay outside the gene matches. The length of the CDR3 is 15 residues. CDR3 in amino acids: CASTEGGQGLGTQYF. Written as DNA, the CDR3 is TGTGCCAGTACCGAGGGCGGACAGGGCCTCGGTACGCAGTATTTT.

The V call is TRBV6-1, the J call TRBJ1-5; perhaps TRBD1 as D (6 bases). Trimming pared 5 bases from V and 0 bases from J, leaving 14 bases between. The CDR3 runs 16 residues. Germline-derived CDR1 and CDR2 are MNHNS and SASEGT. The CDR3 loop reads CASSRKGGYSNQPQHF. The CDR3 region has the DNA TGTGCCAGCAGTCGAAAGGGGGGCTATAGCAATCAGCCCCAGCATTTT.

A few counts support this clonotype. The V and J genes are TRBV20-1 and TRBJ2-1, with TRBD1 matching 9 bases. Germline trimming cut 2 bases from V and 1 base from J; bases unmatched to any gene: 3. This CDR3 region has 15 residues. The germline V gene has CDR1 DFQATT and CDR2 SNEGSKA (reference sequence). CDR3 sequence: CSARRGTGSYNEQFF. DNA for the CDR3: TGCAGTGCTAGAAGGGGGACAGGGTCCTACAATGAGCAGTTCTTC.

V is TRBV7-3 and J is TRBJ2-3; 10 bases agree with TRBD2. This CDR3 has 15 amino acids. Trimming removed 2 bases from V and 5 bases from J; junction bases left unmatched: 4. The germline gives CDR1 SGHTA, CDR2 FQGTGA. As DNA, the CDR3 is TGTGCCAGCAGCTTAGCTAGCGGGGGACGAGATACGCAGTATTTT. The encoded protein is CASSLASGGRDTQYF.

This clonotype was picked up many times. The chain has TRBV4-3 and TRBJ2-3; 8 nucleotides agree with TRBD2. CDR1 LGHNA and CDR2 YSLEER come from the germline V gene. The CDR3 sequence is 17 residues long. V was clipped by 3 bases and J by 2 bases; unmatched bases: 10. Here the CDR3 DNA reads TGCGCCAGCAGCCAGTTCACGGGGGGGCTTTCCACAGATACGCAGTATTTT. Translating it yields CASSQFTGGLSTDTQYF.

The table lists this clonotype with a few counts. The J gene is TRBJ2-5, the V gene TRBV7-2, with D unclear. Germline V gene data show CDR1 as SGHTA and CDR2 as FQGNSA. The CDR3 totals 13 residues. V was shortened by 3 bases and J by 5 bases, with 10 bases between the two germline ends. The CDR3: CASSFSQPETQYF. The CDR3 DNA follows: TGTGCCAGCAGCTTTTCACAGCCGGAGACCCAGTACTTC. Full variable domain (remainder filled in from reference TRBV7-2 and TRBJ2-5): GAGVSQSPSNKVTEKGKDVELRCDPISGHTALYWYRQSLGQGLEFLIYFQGNSAPDKSGLPSDRFSAERTGGSVSTLTIQRTQQEDSAVYLCASSFSQPETQYFGPGTRLLVL.

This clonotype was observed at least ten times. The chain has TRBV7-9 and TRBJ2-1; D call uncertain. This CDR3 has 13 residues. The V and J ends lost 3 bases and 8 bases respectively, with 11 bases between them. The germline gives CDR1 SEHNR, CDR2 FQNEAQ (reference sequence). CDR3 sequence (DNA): TGTGCCAGCAGCTTGGTCCGGGTGGATGAGCAGTTCTTC. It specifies CASSLVRVDEQFF.

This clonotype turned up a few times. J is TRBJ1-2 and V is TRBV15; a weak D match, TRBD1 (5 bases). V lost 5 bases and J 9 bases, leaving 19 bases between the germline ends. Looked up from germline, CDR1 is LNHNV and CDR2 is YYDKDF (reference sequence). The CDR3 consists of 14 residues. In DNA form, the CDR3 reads TGTGCCACCAGCCCGGACATCGGAGCCTTTAGCTACACCTTC. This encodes CATSPDIGAFSYTF.

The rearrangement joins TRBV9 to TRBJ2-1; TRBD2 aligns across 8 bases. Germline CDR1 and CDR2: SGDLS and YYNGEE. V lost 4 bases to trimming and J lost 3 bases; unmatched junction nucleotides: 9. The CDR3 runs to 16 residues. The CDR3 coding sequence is TGTGCCAGCAGCCCAGACCGGGGGGGTGTCTACAATGAGCAGTTCTTC. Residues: CASSPDRGGVYNEQFF.

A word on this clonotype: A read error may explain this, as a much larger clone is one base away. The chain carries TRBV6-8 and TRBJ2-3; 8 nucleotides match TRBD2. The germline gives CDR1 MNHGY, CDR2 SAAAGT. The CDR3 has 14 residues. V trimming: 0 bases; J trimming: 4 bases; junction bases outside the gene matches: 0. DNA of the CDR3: TGTGCCAGCAGTTACTCGACTAGCGCAGATACGCAGTATTTT. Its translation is CASSYSTSADTQYF.

CDR3 in amino acids: CSARDGTAGANVLTF. The CDR3 bases are TGCAGTGCTAGAGATGGGACAGCTGGGGCCAACGTCCTGACTTTC. The chain carries TRBV20-1 and TRBJ2-6; 7 bases fit TRBD1. CDR1 and CDR2 from the germline V gene are DFQATT and SNEGSKA (reference sequence). CDR3 length: 15 amino acids. V lost 0 bases, J lost 2 bases, and 1 base stayed unmatched.

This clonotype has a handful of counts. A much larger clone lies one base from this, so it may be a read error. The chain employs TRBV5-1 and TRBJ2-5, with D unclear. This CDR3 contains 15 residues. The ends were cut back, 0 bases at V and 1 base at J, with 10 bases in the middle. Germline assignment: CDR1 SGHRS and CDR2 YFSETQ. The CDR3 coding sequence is TGCGCCAGCAGCTTGGGCGGAATAGGCCAAGAGACCCAGTACTTC. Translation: CASSLGGIGQETQYF.

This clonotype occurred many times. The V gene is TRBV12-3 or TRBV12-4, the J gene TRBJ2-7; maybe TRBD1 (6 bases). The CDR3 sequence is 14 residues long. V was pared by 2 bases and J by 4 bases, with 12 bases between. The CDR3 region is CASSLNRDVYEQYF. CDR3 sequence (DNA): TGTGCCAGCAGTTTAAACAGGGATGTTTACGAGCAGTACTTC.

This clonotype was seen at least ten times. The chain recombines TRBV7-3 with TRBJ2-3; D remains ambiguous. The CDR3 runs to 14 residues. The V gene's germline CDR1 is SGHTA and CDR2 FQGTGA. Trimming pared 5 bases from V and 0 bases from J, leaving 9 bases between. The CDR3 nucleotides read TGTGCCAGCAGCACACAGTCTAGCACAGATACGCAGTATTTT. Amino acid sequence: CASSTQSSTDTQYF.

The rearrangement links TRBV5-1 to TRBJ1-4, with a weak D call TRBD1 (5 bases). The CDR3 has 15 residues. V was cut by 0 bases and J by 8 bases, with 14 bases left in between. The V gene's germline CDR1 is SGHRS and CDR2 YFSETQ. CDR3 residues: CASSLGGRGDEKLFF. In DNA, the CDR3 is TGCGCCAGCAGCTTGGGGGGCCGGGGGGACGAAAAACTGTTTTTT.

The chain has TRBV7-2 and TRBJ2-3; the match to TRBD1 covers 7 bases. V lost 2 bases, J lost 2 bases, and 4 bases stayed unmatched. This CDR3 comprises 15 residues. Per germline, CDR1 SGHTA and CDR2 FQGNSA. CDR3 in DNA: TGTGCCAGCAGCTTACAGACAGGGCCCACAGATACGCAGTATTTT. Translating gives CASSLQTGPTDTQYF.

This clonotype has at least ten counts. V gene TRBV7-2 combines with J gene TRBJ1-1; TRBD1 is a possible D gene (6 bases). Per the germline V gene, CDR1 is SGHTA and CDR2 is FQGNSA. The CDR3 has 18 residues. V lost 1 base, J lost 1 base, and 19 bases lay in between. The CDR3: CASSLGSRLRGWNTEAFF. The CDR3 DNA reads TGTGCCAGCAGCTTAGGTAGTAGGCTCAGGGGATGGAACACTGAAGCTTTCTTT.

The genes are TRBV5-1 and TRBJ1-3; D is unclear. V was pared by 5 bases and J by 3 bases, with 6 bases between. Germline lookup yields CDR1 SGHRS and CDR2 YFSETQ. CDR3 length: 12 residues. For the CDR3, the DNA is TGCGCCAGCAGGGGCTTTGGAAACACCATATATTTT. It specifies CASRGFGNTIYF.

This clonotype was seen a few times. Here the CDR3 DNA reads TGCGCCAGCAGTCAGGGACCCCGCGGCTCAGAGACCCAGTACTTC. Translating gives CASSQGPRGSETQYF. V usage is TRBV5-1 and J usage is TRBJ2-5; possibly TRBD1 or TRBD2 for D (5 bases each). Between the trimmed V and J ends, which lost 5 bases and 4 bases, there was a span of 18 bases. Germline CDR1 is SGHRS and CDR2 is YFSETQ. The CDR3 consists of 15 residues. The variable domain in full, with the rest retrieved from reference TRBV5-1 and TRBJ2-5, is KAGVTQTPRYLIKTRGQQVTLSCSPISGHRSVSWYQQTPGQGLQFLFEYFSETQRNKGNFPGRFSGRQFSNSRSEMNVSTLELGDSALYLCASSQGPRGSETQYFGPGTRLLVL.

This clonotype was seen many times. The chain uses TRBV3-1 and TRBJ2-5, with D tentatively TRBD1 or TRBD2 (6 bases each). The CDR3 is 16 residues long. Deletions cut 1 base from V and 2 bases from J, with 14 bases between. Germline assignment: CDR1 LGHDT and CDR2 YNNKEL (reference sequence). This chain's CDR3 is CASSQGGGGTQETQYF. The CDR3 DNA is TGTGCCAGCAGCCAAGGCGGAGGGGGGACGCAAGAGACCCAGTACTTC.

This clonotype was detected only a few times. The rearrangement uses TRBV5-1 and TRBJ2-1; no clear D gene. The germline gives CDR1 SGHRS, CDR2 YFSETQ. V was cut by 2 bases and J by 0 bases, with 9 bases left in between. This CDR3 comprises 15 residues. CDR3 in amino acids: CASSFRPSSYNEQFF. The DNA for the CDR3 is TGCGCCAGCAGCTTCCGCCCCAGCTCCTACAATGAGCAGTTCTTC.

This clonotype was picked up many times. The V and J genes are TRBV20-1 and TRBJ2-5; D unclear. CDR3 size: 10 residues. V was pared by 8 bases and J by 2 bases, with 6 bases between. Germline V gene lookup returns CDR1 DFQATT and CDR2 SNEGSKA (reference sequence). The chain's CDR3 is CSPRQETQYF. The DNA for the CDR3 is TGCAGTCCGCGTCAAGAGACCCAGTACTTC.

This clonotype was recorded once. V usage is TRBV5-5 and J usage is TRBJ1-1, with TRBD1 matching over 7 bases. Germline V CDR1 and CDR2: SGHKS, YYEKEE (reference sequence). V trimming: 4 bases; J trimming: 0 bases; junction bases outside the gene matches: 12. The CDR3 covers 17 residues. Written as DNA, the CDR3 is TGTGCCAGCAGCAGGACAGGTCGAACCTACTTGAACACTGAAGCTTTCTTT. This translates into CASSRTGRTYLNTEAFF.

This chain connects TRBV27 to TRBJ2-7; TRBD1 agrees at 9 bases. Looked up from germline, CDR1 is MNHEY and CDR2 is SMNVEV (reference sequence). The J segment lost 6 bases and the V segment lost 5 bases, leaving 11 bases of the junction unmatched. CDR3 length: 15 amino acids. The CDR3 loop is CASSASGTGFREQYF. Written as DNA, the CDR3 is TGTGCCAGCAGTGCCTCCGGGACAGGGTTTCGCGAGCAGTACTTC.

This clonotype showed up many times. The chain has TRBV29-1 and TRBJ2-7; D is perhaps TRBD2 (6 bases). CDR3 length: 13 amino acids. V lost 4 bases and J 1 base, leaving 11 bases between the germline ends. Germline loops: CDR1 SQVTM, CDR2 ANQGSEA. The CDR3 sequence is CSVGGGESYEQYF. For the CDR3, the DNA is TGCAGCGTTGGGGGCGGGGAGTCCTACGAGCAGTACTTC.

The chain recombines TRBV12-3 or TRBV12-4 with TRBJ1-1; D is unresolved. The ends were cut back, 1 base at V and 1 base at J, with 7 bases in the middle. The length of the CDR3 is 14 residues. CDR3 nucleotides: TGTGCCAGCAGTTTAGTTATCAGGAACACTGAAGCTTTCTTT. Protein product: CASSLVIRNTEAFF.

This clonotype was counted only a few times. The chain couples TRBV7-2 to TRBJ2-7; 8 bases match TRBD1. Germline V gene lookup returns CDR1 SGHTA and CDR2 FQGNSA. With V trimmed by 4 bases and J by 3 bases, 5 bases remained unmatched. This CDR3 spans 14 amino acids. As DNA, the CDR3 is TGTGCCAGCAGCTCGGCCGGGACAGGCTACGAGCAGTACTTC. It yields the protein CASSSAGTGYEQYF.

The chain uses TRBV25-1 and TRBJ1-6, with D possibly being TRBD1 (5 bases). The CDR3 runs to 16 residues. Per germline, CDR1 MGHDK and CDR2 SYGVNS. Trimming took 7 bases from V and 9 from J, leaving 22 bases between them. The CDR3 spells CASTQTGTSLRSPLHF. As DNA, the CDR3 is TGTGCCAGCACCCAGACCGGGACCTCACTACGTTCACCCCTCCACTTT.

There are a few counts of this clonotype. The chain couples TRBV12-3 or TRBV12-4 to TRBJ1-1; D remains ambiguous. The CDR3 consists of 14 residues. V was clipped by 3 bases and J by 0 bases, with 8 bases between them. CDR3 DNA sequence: TGTGCCAGCAGTTTCTTCGGTCTGAACACTGAAGCTTTCTTT. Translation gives CASSFFGLNTEAFF.